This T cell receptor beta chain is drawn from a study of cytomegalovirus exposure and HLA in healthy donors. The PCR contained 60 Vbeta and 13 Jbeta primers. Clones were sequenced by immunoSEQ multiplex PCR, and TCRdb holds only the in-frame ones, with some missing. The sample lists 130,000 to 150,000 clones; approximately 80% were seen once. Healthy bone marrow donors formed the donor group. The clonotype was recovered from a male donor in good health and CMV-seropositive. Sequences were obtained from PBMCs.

CDR3 sequence reads: CASSLVGGGNEKLFF. The DNA for the CDR3 is TGTGCCAGCAGCTTAGTGGGAGGGGGGAATGAAAAACTGTTTTTT. The genes are TRBV7-8 and TRBJ1-4, with TRBD1 as a possible D gene (6 bases). CDR3 size: 15 residues. Trimming took off 1 base at V and 5 bases at J, with 11 bases between the two ends. CDR1 and CDR2 from the germline V gene are SGHVS and FQNEAQ.